The rows below give T cell receptor beta chains drawn from one sample of a study of PD-1 blockade in classical Hodgkin lymphoma. Measured with immunoSEQ multiplex PCR; TCRdb has only the in-frame clones, and not every one. Among 35,000 to 50,000 clones listed, more than 70% were seen once. The material sequenced was peripheral blood mononuclear cells (PBMCs), taken at baseline. These receptor sequences come from a human donor with classical Hodgkin lymphoma. CDR3s include the opening cysteine and the closing phenylalanine or tryptophan. The D gene is left open where the match is weak. For some rows the clone size is stated as once, few or many, or as a class when expanded; others skip it.

J	D	V	size	DNA	CDR3
TRBJ1-1	.	TRBV11-2	.	TGTGCCAGCAGCTTCGGCAGACAGAACACTGAAGCTTTCTTT	CASSFGRQNTEAFF
TRBJ2-3	.	TRBV11-3	.	TGTGCCAGCAGCTCCGGGGGAGATACGCAGTATTTT	CASSSGGDTQYF
TRBJ2-2	TRBD1	TRBV5-1	.	TGCGCCAGCGCGGACAGGGACCACACCGGGGAGCTGTTTTTT	CASADRDHTGELFF
TRBJ2-7	.	TRBV19	.	TGTGCCAGTAGTTCGAGACCCACAAGGTTTGACGAGCAGTACTTC	CASSSRPTRFDEQYF
TRBJ2-3	.	TRBV19	few	TGTGCCAGTAGCGGTGGAGGGAGGTACACAGATACGCAGTATTTT	CASSGGGRYTDTQYF
TRBJ2-3	TRBD1	TRBV2	.	TGTGCCATCACGGGACAGGGGGCCACAGATACGCAGTATTTT	CAITGQGATDTQYF
TRBJ2-7	.	TRBV19	.	TGTGCCAGTAGTCGGGCGCCCTCCTACGAGCAGTACTTC	CASSRAPSYEQYF
TRBJ1-1	.	TRBV7-3	.	TGTGCCAGCAGCCTCCGCCCCCAGGGAACGGGAATCACTGAAGCTTTCTTT	CASSLRPQGTGITEAFF
TRBJ1-6	.	TRBV6-6	.	TGTGCCAGCACTTGGACTTTGAATTCACCCCTCCACTTT	CASTWTLNSPLHF
TRBJ2-7	.	TRBV6-1	.	TGTGCCAGCAGTGAGGGGGCGGGGCCATCCTACGAGCAGTACTTC	CASSEGAGPSYEQYF
TRBJ1-1	.	TRBV27	.	TGTGCCAGCAGTCCGCGGGGGCGGACTGAAGCTTTCTTT	CASSPRGRTEAFF
TRBJ1-1	.	TRBV5-1	.	TGCGCCAGCAGCTTGTCTTTGAACACTGAAGCTTTCTTT	CASSLSLNTEAFF
TRBJ2-5	.	TRBV2	.	TGTGCCAGCAGTGCGGTCCAAGAGACCCAGTACTTC	CASSAVQETQYF
TRBJ2-3	.	TRBV28	many	TGTGCCAGCAGCCTTATCCTGGAGGGGGAGGGCTTCTGGGAAGATACGCAGTATTTT	CASSLILEGEGFWEDTQYF
TRBJ1-5	.	TRBV4-3	.	TGCGCCAGCAGCCAAGATCCCGGGTTAGGGCAGCCCCAGCATTTT	CASSQDPGLGQPQHF
TRBJ2-1	TRBD2	TRBV2	.	TGTGCCAGCAGTGGCTGGGGGGAGGCTAGCGGTTACAATGAGCAGTTCTTC	CASSGWGEASGYNEQFF